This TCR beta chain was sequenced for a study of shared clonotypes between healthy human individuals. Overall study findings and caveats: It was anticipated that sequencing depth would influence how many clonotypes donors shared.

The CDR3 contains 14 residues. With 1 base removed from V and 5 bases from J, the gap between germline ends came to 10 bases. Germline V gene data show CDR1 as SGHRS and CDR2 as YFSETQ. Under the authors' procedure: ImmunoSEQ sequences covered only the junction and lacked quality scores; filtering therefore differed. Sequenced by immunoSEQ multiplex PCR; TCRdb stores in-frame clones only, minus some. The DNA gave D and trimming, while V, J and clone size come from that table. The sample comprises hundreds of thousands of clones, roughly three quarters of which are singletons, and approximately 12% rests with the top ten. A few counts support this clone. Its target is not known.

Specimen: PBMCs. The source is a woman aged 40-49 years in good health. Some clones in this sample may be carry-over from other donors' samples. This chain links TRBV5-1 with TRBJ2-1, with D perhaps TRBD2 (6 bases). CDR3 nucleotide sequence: TGCGCCAGCAGCTTGAGGGGCGGGAACAATGAGCAGTTCTTC. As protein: CASSLRGGNNEQFF.